The entry below describes one T cell receptor (beta chain). Germline V gene sequence: CDR1 MDHEN, CDR2 SYDVKM. The junction had 8 bases not matched to a gene; V was cut back by 6 bases and J by 2 bases. The CDR3 has 16 residues. Random-hexamer reverse transcription was applied to about 0.45 to 1 ug RNA. TCRdb re-called the immunoSEQ multiplex PCR reads with MiXCR, one entry per CDR3 protein. The sample contains fewer than 80,000 distinct CDR3 sequences, roughly 94% of which appear only once. This sample was taken from a study of CD8 T cells in Susac syndrome. From blood CD8+ and CD4+ T cells, the TCR beta chain was sequenced. TEMRA cells were FACS-enriched, and CD8+ and CD4+ T cells were isolated negatively.

J is TRBJ2-2 and V is TRBV28; 8 nucleotides align to TRBD1. The TCR was taken from a human donor with multiple sclerosis. Sequencing input: CD8+ T cells from PBMCs. The CDR3: CASSRTDRENTGELFF. CDR3 sequence (DNA): TGTGCCAGCAGCCGTACGGACAGGGAAAACACCGGGGAGCTGTTTTTT.